A selection of T cell receptor beta chains follows, all from one sample in a study of T cells in Graves' hyperthyroidism and ophthalmopathy. TCRdb reprocessed the multiplex PCR reads with MiXCR, giving one entry per CDR3 protein. The data contain roughly 720,000 distinct CDR3 sequences, around 16% of them singletons. The material sequenced was blood. The receptors stem from a man aged 50 or older with Graves' hyperthyroidism. Each CDR3 is given with its conserved first and last residue.

CDR3 protein: CASSLGVDVYGYTF
V gene: TRBV5-1
CDR3 length: 14

CDR3 protein: CASSQLSNTEAFF
V gene: TRBV4-2
CDR3 length: 13

CDR3 protein: CASYTRFSATSTDTQYF
V gene: TRBV28
CDR3 length: 17

CDR3 protein: CAISVQGRNSPLHF
V gene: TRBV10-3
CDR3 length: 14

CDR3 protein: CASSSGGYNSPPHF
V gene: TRBV7-3
CDR3 length: 14

CDR3 protein: CASSLSTALSTDTQYF
V gene: TRBV5-5
CDR3 length: 16

CDR3 protein: CSASIQGSNTEAFF
V gene: TRBV20-1
CDR3 length: 14

CDR3 protein: CASSLLAGEGSYNEQFF
V gene: TRBV11-3
CDR3 length: 17

CDR3 protein: CAWGVGTGFGYTF
V gene: TRBV30
CDR3 length: 13

CDR3 protein: CASSSSFQQGAVLYEQYF
V gene: TRBV28
CDR3 length: 18

CDR3 protein: CASSIRQGGEETQYF
V gene: TRBV7-7
CDR3 length: 15

CDR3 protein: CASSRGGDIEYF
V gene: TRBV2
CDR3 length: 12

CDR3 protein: CSVPAAGRANTGELFF
V gene: TRBV29-1
CDR3 length: 16

CDR3 protein: CASRPPWDYNSPLHF
V gene: TRBV28
CDR3 length: 15

CDR3 protein: CASSRMVAGSYEQYF
V gene: TRBV28
CDR3 length: 15

CDR3 protein: CSAYRVGYTF
V gene: TRBV20-1
CDR3 length: 10

CDR3 protein: CASSPGTGTQHF
V gene: TRBV11-1
CDR3 length: 12

CDR3 protein: CAIRAPSNSPLHF
V gene: TRBV10-3
CDR3 length: 13

CDR3 protein: CASGTTTFRGNEQFF
V gene: TRBV28
CDR3 length: 15

CDR3 protein: CASSTGLGSNQPQHF
V gene: TRBV19
CDR3 length: 15

CDR3 protein: CSALSPGTSYEQYF
V gene: TRBV20-1
CDR3 length: 14

CDR3 protein: CASSRRGPGELFF
V gene: TRBV28
CDR3 length: 13

CDR3 protein: CASRLGLAGVYEQFF
V gene: TRBV2
CDR3 length: 15

CDR3 protein: CASSLMVTNQPQHF
V gene: TRBV28
CDR3 length: 14

CDR3 protein: CAISDQETYEQYF
V gene: TRBV10-3
CDR3 length: 13

CDR3 protein: CASSLIHTEAFF
V gene: TRBV28
CDR3 length: 12

CDR3 protein: CASSLQGRVGYTF
V gene: TRBV9
CDR3 length: 13

CDR3 protein: CASRTPSSTDTQYF
V gene: TRBV27
CDR3 length: 14

CDR3 protein: CASSFDRGTSSYNSPLHF
V gene: TRBV12-3/TRBV12-4
CDR3 length: 18

CDR3 protein: CSGKNRVLDTQYF
V gene: TRBV29-1
CDR3 length: 13

CDR3 protein: CASRDSGLGNTEAFF
V gene: TRBV28
CDR3 length: 15

CDR3 protein: CASSQGLAGVGTQYF
V gene: TRBV2
CDR3 length: 15

CDR3 protein: CASSLGQGALNEQFF
V gene: TRBV7-2
CDR3 length: 15

CDR3 protein: CATSDTQGNEQYF
V gene: TRBV24-1
CDR3 length: 13

CDR3 protein: CASSGTGTITEAFF
V gene: TRBV28
CDR3 length: 14

CDR3 protein: CASSGAANYGYTF
V gene: TRBV28
CDR3 length: 13

CDR3 protein: CATSVGGQETQYF
V gene: TRBV24-1
CDR3 length: 13

CDR3 protein: CASSSGQGPAYEQYF
V gene: TRBV7-7
CDR3 length: 15

CDR3 protein: CASSPRGGGSYNEQFF
V gene: TRBV5-4
CDR3 length: 16

CDR3 protein: CASSVSGRAGEDTQYF
V gene: TRBV27
CDR3 length: 16